A selection of T cell receptor beta chains follows, all from one sample in a study of blood T cell repertoires in COVID-19. The table came from immunoSEQ multiplex PCR; TCRdb's copy has only in-frame clones and leaves some out. The table shows tens of thousands of clones, with over 75% occurring only once. Sequenced input: peripheral blood. The source is a man older than 75 with acute or convalescent COVID-19. The CDR3 runs from the conserved cysteine through the conserved F or W. A D gene is named only where the DNA matches it firmly. Size is omitted from some rows. Given values are once, few, many or a class for expanded clones.

v_call	clone_size	d_call	j_call	cdr3_aa	cdr3_nt
TRBV11-3	-	TRBD1	TRBJ1-1	CASSPLTGVGSTEAFF	TGTGCCAGCAGCCCCCTGACAGGGGTAGGGAGCACTGAAGCTTTCTTT
TRBV11-3	-	TRBD1	TRBJ1-3	CASSLENIGGAGGLGNTIYF	TGTGCCAGCAGCTTAGAGAACATAGGGGGAGCAGGGGGCCTTGGAAACACCATATATTTT
TRBV7-2	few	TRBD1	TRBJ1-4	CASSLGPPGQANEKLFF	TGTGCCAGCAGCTTAGGCCCCCCGGGACAGGCTAATGAAAAACTGTTTTTT
TRBV6-5	few	TRBD1	TRBJ1-3	CASSSTGTRNTIYF	TGTGCCAGCAGTTCGACAGGGACTCGAAACACCATATATTTT
TRBV12-5	-	-	TRBJ2-1	CASAPGQAGVNEQFF	TGTGCTAGTGCCCCGGGACAAGCAGGGGTCAATGAGCAGTTCTTC
TRBV18	-	-	TRBJ2-5	CASSPAGGRDFETQYF	TGTGCCAGCTCACCCGCCGGGGGGCGAGACTTTGAGACCCAGTACTTC
TRBV7-9	once	TRBD1	TRBJ2-7	CASSLTGKDYEQYF	TGTGCCAGCAGCTTGACAGGGAAAGATTACGAGCAGTACTTC
TRBV5-8	-	TRBD1	TRBJ2-7	CASSPDRGRYEQYF	TGTGCCAGCAGCCCGGACAGGGGACGCTACGAGCAGTACTTC
TRBV5-4	once	TRBD1	TRBJ1-2	CASSWQGADYGYTF	TGTGCCAGCAGCTGGCAGGGGGCGGACTATGGCTACACCTTC
TRBV5-3	-	TRBD1	TRBJ1-4	CARSLERDRAANEKLFF	TGTGCCAGAAGCTTGGAACGGGACAGGGCGGCTAATGAAAAACTGTTTTTT
TRBV19	-	-	TRBJ2-7	CASNSGQTYEQYF	TGTGCCAGTAATTCAGGACAGACATACGAGCAGTACTTC
TRBV19	few	TRBD2	TRBJ2-2	CASNPGLAVGELFF	TGTGCCAGTAATCCGGGACTAGCGGTAGGGGAGCTGTTTTTT
TRBV4-2	-	-	TRBJ1-2	CASSQDGMGAPEDGYTF	TGTGCCAGCAGCCAAGATGGCATGGGGGCCCCCGAGGATGGCTACACCTTC
TRBV6-1	-	TRBD1	TRBJ1-1	CASSDRTGGNTEAFF	TGTGCCAGCAGTGACCGGACAGGGGGGAACACTGAAGCTTTCTTT
TRBV4-1	-	TRBD2	TRBJ2-1	CASSQLAGVSYNEQFF	TGCGCCAGCAGCCAACTAGCGGGGGTCTCCTACAATGAGCAGTTCTTC
TRBV30	-	-	TRBJ1-2	CAWSVNRSGYTF	TGTGCCTGGAGTGTAAACAGGTCCGGCTACACCTTC
TRBV30	-	-	TRBJ1-2	CAWSGETGLANYGYTF	TGTGCCTGGAGTGGGGAAACAGGGTTAGCTAACTATGGCTACACCTTC
TRBV6-5	-	-	TRBJ1-1	CASTFIDRNTEAFF	TGTGCCAGCACCTTCATAGACAGGAACACTGAAGCTTTCTTT
TRBV5-1	-	-	TRBJ2-1	CASSFQAYNEQFF	TGCGCCAGCAGCTTTCAAGCTTACAATGAGCAGTTCTTC
TRBV4-1	-	-	TRBJ1-1	CASSQESHRSNTEAFF	TGCGCCAGCAGCCAAGAAAGTCACAGGAGTAACACTGAAGCTTTCTTT
TRBV10-3	once	TRBD1	TRBJ2-1	CAISGPGTGAFF	TGTGCCATCAGTGGACCCGGGACAGGTGCGTTCTTC
TRBV5-6	-	-	TRBJ1-2	CASSLGSLTIKLGSYTF	TGTGCCAGCAGCTTGGGTTCGTTAACAATAAAGCTAGGAAGCTACACCTTC
TRBV6-1	once	TRBD1	TRBJ2-7	CASSENTGTGYGEQYF	TGTGCCAGCAGTGAAAATACCGGGACAGGGTACGGCGAGCAGTACTTC
TRBV6-5	-	-	TRBJ1-5	CASRDIPQTNQPQHF	TGTGCCAGCAGGGACATTCCTCAGACCAATCAGCCCCAGCATTTT
TRBV7-3	-	-	TRBJ1-1	CASSLTGPAEAFF	TGTGCCAGCAGCTTAACTGGGCCCGCTGAAGCTTTCTTT
TRBV2	-	TRBD1	TRBJ2-7	CASLRTGADEQYF	TGTGCCAGTTTGAGGACAGGGGCGGACGAGCAGTACTTC
TRBV7-9	-	-	TRBJ2-5	CASSLAAETQYF	TGTGCCAGCAGCTTAGCGGCCGAGACCCAGTACTTC
TRBV11-3	-	TRBD1	TRBJ2-7	CASSFGQGTTYEQYF	TGTGCCAGCAGCTTTGGACAGGGGACAACCTACGAGCAGTACTTC
TRBV12-3/TRBV12-4	once	-	TRBJ1-5	CASSPQALWAQHF	TGTGCCAGCAGTCCCCAGGCCCTGTGGGCCCAGCATTTT
TRBV3-1/TRBV3-2	once	-	TRBJ1-2	CASSQPGVNYGYTF	TGTGCCAGCAGCCAACCAGGGGTTAACTATGGCTACACCTTC
TRBV2	-	-	TRBJ1-5	CASNIDQTGSQPQHF	TGTGCCAGCAATATCGACCAGACAGGCTCCCAGCCCCAGCATTTT
TRBV6-5	-	TRBD2	TRBJ2-3	CASSPGLATDTQYF	TGTGCCAGCAGCCCGGGACTAGCGACAGATACGCAGTATTTT
TRBV5-1	-	TRBD1	TRBJ1-1	CASSSGQGMNTEAFF	TGCGCCAGCAGCTCGGGACAGGGAATGAACACTGAAGCTTTCTTT
TRBV4-1	-	TRBD1	TRBJ2-5	CASSQEPGQQETQYF	TGCGCCAGCAGCCAAGAGCCGGGACAGCAAGAGACCCAGTACTTC
TRBV27	few	TRBD1	TRBJ1-2	CASSLTGRGTYGYTF	TGTGCCAGCAGTTTAACGGGCAGGGGGACCTATGGCTACACCTTC
TRBV7-2	-	TRBD2	TRBJ2-2	CASSHDLDGGTYGELFF	TGTGCCAGCAGCCACGATTTGGACGGGGGGACGTACGGGGAGCTGTTTTTT
TRBV3-1/TRBV3-2	few	-	TRBJ1-1	CASSFTEGVRNTEAFF	TGTGCCAGCAGCTTCACTGAGGGGGTCAGGAACACTGAAGCTTTCTTT
TRBV7-9	-	TRBD1	TRBJ1-1	CASRSQGAGTEAFF	TGTGCCAGCAGATCACAGGGGGCTGGGACTGAAGCTTTCTTT
TRBV27	-	TRBD1	TRBJ1-5	CASSPPGQGVGQPQHF	TGTGCCAGCAGTCCCCCGGGACAGGGAGTGGGTCAGCCCCAGCATTTT
TRBV11-1	-	TRBD2	TRBJ2-3	CASSLLAGGSTDTQYF	TGTGCCAGCAGCTTACTAGCGGGGGGAAGCACAGATACGCAGTATTTT
TRBV7-3	-	-	TRBJ2-1	CASSTGQPGSYNEQFF	TGTGCCAGCAGCACCGGACAGCCCGGCTCCTACAATGAGCAGTTCTTC
TRBV7-2	-	-	TRBJ2-5	CASSRDKRETQYF	TGTGCCAGCAGCAGGGACAAACGGGAGACCCAGTACTTC
TRBV30	-	-	TRBJ1-2	CAWSVVTGYGYTF	TGTGCCTGGAGTGTCGTCACGGGCTATGGCTACACCTTC
TRBV7-6	few	TRBD1	TRBJ2-7	CASSLGVRGTGSVYEQYF	TGTGCCAGCAGCTTAGGGGTTAGGGGGACAGGGTCGGTCTACGAGCAGTACTTC
TRBV9	-	TRBD2	TRBJ2-3	CASSVGLRASGADTQYF	TGTGCCAGCAGCGTAGGTCTTCGGGCTAGCGGGGCAGATACGCAGTATTTT
TRBV5-1	-	TRBD2	TRBJ2-3	CASIPQPGGAADTQYF	TGCGCCAGCATTCCCCAGCCGGGGGGGGCAGCAGATACGCAGTATTTT
TRBV5-8	-	TRBD1	TRBJ1-2	CASSSGQGNYGYTF	TGTGCCAGCAGCTCCGGACAGGGGAACTATGGCTACACCTTC
TRBV7-2	-	TRBD2	TRBJ2-5	CASSFGVAGGLFQETQYF	TGTGCCAGCAGCTTCGGGGTAGCGGGGGGGCTATTCCAAGAGACCCAGTACTTC
TRBV7-6	-	TRBD2	TRBJ2-5	CAGSLVRGGQETQYF	TGTGCCGGCAGCTTAGTACGGGGGGGTCAAGAGACCCAGTACTTC
TRBV11-1	-	-	TRBJ2-5	CASSLGSFGQETQYF	TGTGCCAGCAGCTTAGGGAGTTTTGGGCAAGAGACCCAGTACTTC
TRBV12-3/TRBV12-4	-	TRBD1	TRBJ1-1	CASSFDRGTEAFF	TGTGCCAGCAGCTTTGACAGGGGAACTGAAGCTTTCTTT
TRBV7-2	-	TRBD1	TRBJ2-7	CASSEQGLPYEQYF	TGTGCCAGCAGCGAACAGGGGCTACCCTACGAGCAGTACTTC
TRBV2	-	TRBD2	TRBJ2-1	CASRRTGTSGQSSYNEQFF	TGTGCCAGCAGACGTACCGGGACTAGCGGGCAATCCTCTTATAATGAGCAGTTCTTC
TRBV15	-	-	TRBJ2-7	CATSRDKQSYEQYF	TGTGCCACCAGCAGAGATAAACAGTCCTACGAGCAGTACTTC
TRBV9	-	TRBD1	TRBJ2-3	CASSVGGTGTSTDTQYF	TGTGCCAGCAGCGTAGGCGGGACAGGGACAAGCACAGATACGCAGTATTTT
TRBV3-1/TRBV3-2	-	-	TRBJ1-3	CASSQSAGNTIYF	TGTGCCAGCAGCCAATCGGCTGGAAACACCATATATTTT
TRBV3-1/TRBV3-2	-	TRBD1	TRBJ1-4	CASSQALDRDGEKLFF	TGTGCCAGCAGCCAGGCCTTGGACAGGGACGGGGAAAAACTGTTTTTT
TRBV14	few	-	TRBJ2-7	CASSFGQGGLWQYF	TGTGCCAGCAGCTTTGGACAGGGAGGGCTATGGCAGTACTTC
TRBV2	-	TRBD1	TRBJ2-7	CASSDSQGAYEQYF	TGTGCCAGCAGCGACTCACAGGGGGCCTACGAGCAGTACTTC